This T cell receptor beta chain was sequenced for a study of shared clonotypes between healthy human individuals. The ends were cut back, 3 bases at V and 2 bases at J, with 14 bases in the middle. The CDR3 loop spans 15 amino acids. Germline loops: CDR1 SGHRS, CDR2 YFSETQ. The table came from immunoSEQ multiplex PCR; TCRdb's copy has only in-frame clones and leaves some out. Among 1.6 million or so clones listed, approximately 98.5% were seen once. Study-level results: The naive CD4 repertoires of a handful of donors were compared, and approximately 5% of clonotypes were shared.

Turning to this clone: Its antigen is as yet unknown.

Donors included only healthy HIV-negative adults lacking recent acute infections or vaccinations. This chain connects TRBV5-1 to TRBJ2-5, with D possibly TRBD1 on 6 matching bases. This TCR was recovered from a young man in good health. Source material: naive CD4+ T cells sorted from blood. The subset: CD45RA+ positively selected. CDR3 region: CASSSAGASQETQYF. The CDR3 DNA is TGCGCCAGCAGCTCGGCAGGGGCCTCTCAAGAGACCCAGTACTTC.